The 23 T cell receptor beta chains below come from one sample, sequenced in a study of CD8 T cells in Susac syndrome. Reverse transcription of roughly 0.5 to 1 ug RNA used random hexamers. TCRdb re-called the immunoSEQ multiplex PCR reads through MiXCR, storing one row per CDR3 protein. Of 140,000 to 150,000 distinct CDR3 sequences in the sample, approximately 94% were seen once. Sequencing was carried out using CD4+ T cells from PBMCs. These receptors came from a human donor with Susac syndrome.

The CDR3 reads CASSPRSETGYSEQYF. The CDR3 DNA is TGCGCCAGCAGCCCAAGGTCCGAGACAGGGTACAGCGAGCAGTACTTC. The chain couples TRBV4-1 to TRBJ2-7; TRBD1 aligns across 7 bases. The V and J ends lost 4 bases and 6 bases, in that order; junction bases with no gene match: 15. The germline CDR1 and CDR2 sequences are MGHRA and YSYEKL. The CDR3 spans 16 residues.

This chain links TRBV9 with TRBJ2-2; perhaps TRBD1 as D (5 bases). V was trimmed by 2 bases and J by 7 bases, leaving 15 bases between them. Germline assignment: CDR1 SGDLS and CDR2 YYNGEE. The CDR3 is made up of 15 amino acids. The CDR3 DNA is TGTGCCAGCAGCGTGACAGTTTCAGGCATCGGGGAGCTGTTTTTT. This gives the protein CASSVTVSGIGELFF.

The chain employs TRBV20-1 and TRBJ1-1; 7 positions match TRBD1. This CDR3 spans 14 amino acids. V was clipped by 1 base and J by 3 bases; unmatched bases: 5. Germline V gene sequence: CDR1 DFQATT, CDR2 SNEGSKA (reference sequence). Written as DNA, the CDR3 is TGCAGTGCTAGAGGAGGGGGCGCCGACACTGAAGCTTTCTTT. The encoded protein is CSARGGGADTEAFF.

The CDR3 is CASRPSSGLSQPQHF. The DNA of the CDR3 is TGTGCCAGCAGACCATCGTCGGGGCTGAGTCAGCCCCAGCATTTT. The V and J genes are TRBV6-5 and TRBJ1-5; D possibly corresponds to TRBD1 (5 bases). Per the germline V gene, CDR1 is MNHEY and CDR2 is SVGAGI. Trimming pared 6 bases from V and 6 bases from J, leaving 18 bases between. CDR3 length equals 15 residues.

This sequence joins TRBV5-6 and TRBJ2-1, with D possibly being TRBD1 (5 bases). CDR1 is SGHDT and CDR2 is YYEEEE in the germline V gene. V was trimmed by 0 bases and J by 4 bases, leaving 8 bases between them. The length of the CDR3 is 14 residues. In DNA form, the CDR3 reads TGTGCCAGCAGCTTGGGGCCAGGGTACAATGAGCAGTTCTTC. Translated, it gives CASSLGPGYNEQFF.

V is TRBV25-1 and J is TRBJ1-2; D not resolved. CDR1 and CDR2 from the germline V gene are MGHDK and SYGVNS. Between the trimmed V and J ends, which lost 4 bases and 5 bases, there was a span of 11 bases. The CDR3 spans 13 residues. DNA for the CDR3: TGTGCCAGCAGTGTGACATCAGGATATGGCTACACCTTC. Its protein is CASSVTSGYGYTF.

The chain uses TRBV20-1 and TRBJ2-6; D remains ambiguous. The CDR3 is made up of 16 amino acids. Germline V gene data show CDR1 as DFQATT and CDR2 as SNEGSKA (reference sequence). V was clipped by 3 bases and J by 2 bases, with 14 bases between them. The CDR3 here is CSASTNGLTGANVLTF. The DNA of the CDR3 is TGCAGTGCTAGTACCAACGGCTTAACTGGGGCCAACGTCCTGACTTTC.

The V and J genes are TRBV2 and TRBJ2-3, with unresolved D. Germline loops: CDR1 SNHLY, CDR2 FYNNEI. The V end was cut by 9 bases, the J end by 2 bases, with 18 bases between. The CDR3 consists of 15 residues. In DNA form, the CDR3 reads TGTGCCAGTCACCTTAGGACCAGGACCACAGATACGCAGTATTTT. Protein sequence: CASHLRTRTTDTQYF.

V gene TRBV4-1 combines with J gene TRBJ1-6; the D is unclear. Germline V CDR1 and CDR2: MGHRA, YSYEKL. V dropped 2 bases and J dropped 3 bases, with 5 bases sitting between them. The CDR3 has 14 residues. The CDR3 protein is CASSQSFYNSPLHF. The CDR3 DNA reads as TGCGCCAGCAGCCAATCTTTCTATAATTCACCCCTCCACTTT.

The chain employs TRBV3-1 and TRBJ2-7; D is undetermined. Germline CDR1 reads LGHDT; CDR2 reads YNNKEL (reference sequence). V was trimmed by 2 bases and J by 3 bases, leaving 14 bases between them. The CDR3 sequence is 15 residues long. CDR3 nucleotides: TGTGCCAGCAGCCAACCCGAGCTTGGGGACTACGAGCAGTACTTC. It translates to CASSQPELGDYEQYF.

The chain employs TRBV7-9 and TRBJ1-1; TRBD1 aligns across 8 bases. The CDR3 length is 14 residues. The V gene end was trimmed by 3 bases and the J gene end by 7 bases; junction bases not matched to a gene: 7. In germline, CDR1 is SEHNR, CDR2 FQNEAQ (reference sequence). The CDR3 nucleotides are TGTGCCAGCAGCTTGTGGTCGGGGACAGGTGAAGCTTTCTTT. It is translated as CASSLWSGTGEAFF.

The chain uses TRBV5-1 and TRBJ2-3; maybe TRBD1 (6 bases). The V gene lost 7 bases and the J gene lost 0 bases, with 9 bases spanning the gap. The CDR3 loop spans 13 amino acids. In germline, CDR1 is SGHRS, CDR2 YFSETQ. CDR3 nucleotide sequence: TGCGCCAGCCGGACAGCAAGCACAGATACGCAGTATTTT. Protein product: CASRTASTDTQYF.

The CDR3 sequence is CSVSGGAGQPQHF. CDR3 in DNA: TGCAGCGTTAGCGGGGGGGCGGGTCAGCCCCAGCATTTT. J is TRBJ1-5 and V is TRBV29-1; tentatively, D is TRBD1 (6 bases). Germline V gene lookup returns CDR1 SQVTM and CDR2 ANQGSEA. Trimming cost V 5 bases and J 6 bases, with 14 bases left between them. The CDR3 covers 13 residues. Using reference TRBV29-1 and TRBJ1-5 for the parts outside the CDR3, the full variable domain is SAVISQKPSRDICQRGTSLTIQCQVDSQVTMMFWYRQQPGQSLTLIATANQGSEATYESGFVIDKFPISRPNLTFSTLTVSNMSPEDSSIYLCSVSGGAGQPQHFGDGTRLSIL.

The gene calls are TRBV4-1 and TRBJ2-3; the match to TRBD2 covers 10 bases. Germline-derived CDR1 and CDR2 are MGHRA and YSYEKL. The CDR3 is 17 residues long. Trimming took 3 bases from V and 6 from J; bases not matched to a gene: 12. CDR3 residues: CASSQKVTSGAGDTQYF. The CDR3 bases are TGCGCCAGCAGCCAGAAGGTCACTAGCGGGGCCGGGGATACGCAGTATTTT.

CDR3 nucleotides: TGTGCCAGCAGCCTCGGGCAAAAGAACACTGAAGCTTTCTTT. It specifies CASSLGQKNTEAFF. The J gene is TRBJ1-1, the V gene TRBV7-9; D uncertain. The CDR3 is 14 residues long. V lost 5 bases and J 1 base, leaving 11 bases between the germline ends. Per the germline V gene, CDR1 is SEHNR and CDR2 is FQNEAQ (reference sequence).

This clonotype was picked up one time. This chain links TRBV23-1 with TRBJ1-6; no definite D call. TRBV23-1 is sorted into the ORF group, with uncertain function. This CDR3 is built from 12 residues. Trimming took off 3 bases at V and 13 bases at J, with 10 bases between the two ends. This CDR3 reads CASSHALGPLHF. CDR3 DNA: TGCGCCAGCAGTCACGCCCTTGGGCCCCTCCACTTT.

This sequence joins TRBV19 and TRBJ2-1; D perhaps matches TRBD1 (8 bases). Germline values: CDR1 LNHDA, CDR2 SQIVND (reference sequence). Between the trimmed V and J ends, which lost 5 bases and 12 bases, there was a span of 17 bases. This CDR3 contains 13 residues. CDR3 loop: CASSEDREGRQFF. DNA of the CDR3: TGTGCCAGTAGTGAGGACAGGGAGGGTCGGCAGTTCTTC.

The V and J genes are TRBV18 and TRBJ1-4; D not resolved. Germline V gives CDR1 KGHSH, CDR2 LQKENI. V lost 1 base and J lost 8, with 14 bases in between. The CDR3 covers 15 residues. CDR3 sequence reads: CASSPRLGFREKLFF. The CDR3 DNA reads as TGTGCCAGCTCACCACGATTGGGGTTTCGCGAAAAACTGTTTTTT.

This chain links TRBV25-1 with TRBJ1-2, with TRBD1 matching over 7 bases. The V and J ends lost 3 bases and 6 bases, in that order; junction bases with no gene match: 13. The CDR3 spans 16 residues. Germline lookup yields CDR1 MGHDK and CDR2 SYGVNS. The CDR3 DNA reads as TGTGCCAGCAGTGATGAGGCCAGGGGGAAGCTAAATGGCTACACCTTC. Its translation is CASSDEARGKLNGYTF.

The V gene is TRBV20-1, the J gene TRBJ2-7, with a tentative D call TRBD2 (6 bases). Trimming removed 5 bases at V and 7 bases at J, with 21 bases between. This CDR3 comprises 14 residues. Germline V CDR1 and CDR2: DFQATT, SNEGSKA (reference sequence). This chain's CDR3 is CSAFPGAGSEEQYF. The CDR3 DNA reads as TGCAGTGCTTTCCCCGGGGCGGGATCCGAAGAGCAGTACTTC.

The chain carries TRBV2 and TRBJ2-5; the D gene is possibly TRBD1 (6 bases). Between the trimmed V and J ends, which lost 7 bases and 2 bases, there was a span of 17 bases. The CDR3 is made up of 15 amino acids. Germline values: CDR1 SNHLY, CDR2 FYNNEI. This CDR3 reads CASTGRGAPQETQYF. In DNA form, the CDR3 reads TGTGCCAGCACAGGCAGGGGTGCGCCTCAAGAGACCCAGTACTTC.

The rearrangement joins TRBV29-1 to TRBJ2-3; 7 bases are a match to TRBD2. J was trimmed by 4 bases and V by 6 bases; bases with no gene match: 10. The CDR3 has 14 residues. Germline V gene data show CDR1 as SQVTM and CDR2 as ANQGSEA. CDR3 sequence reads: CSVGPGGVPDTQYF. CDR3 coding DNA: TGCAGCGTGGGACCGGGAGGAGTTCCAGATACGCAGTATTTT.

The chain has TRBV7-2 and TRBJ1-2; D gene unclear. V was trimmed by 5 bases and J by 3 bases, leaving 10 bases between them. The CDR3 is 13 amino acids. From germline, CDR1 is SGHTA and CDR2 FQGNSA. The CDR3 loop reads CASSRQEYYGYTF. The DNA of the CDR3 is TGTGCCAGCAGCCGCCAAGAGTACTATGGCTACACCTTC.